A single sample gave rise to the 18 T cell receptor beta chains below, sequenced in a study of T cells expressing NK-cell markers. From its re-call of the 5' RACE reads, TCRdb lists each CDR3 protein once, without DNA. The sample includes over 120,000 distinct CDR3 sequences. The sample was blood T cells: a sorted CD56 or NKG2C T cell subset, CD4+ or CD8+ T cells, or bulk PBMC T cells (not recorded which). These receptors all come from a man between 18 and 29 years old in good health.

The rearrangement links TRBV29-1 to TRBJ2-3. The CDR3 runs to 14 residues. Germline V gene data show CDR1 as SQVTM and CDR2 as ANQGSEA. The chain's CDR3 is CSVEGGFGTDTQYF.

The rearrangement joins TRBV15 to TRBJ2-3; TCRdb indicates TRBD2, and absent DNA this call remains unverified. CDR1 is LNHNV and CDR2 is YYDKDF in the germline V gene (reference sequence). The CDR3 is made up of 16 amino acids. CDR3 sequence reads: CATSRDSTGGEDTQYF. The complete variable domain, with remaining parts taken from reference TRBV15 and TRBJ2-3, reads DAMVIQNPRYQVTQFGKPVTLSCSQTLNHNVMYWYQQKSSQAPKLLFHYYDKDFNNEADTPDNFQSRRPNTSFCFLDIRSPGLGDTAMYLCATSRDSTGGEDTQYFGPGTRLTVL.

This rearrangement joins TRBV10-2 to TRBJ2-7. Germline V gene data show CDR1 as WSHSY and CDR2 as SAAADI. The CDR3 is 12 residues long. This chain's CDR3 is CASSGGWSEQYF.

The V and J genes are TRBV7-8 and TRBJ1-5; TCRdb's D call, TRBD1, is unchecked because there is no DNA. CDR3 length equals 15 residues. Germline CDR1 SGHVS, CDR2 FQNEAQ. CDR3 residues: CASSPPGTGDQPQHF.

The chain recombines TRBV4-2 with TRBJ2-3; the TRBD1 assignment by TCRdb is unverifiable without DNA. This CDR3 comprises 15 residues. The germline V gene encodes CDR1 LGHNA and CDR2 YNFKEQ. CDR3 sequence: CASSRPGQGTDTQYF.

J is TRBJ1-4 and V is TRBV6-1; checking the TCRdb D call of TRBD1 is not possible without DNA. CDR1 is MNHNS, CDR2 SASEGT, per germline. The CDR3 contains 15 residues. The CDR3 sequence: CASRARQGINEKLFF.

The V gene is TRBV5-1, the J gene TRBJ2-1; the TCRdb D gene call, TRBD2, has no DNA to confirm it. CDR1 SGHRS and CDR2 YFSETQ come from the germline V gene. This CDR3 has 15 residues. CDR3 in amino acids: CASSLGLAGGPEQFF. The complete variable domain, with remaining parts taken from reference TRBV5-1 and TRBJ2-1, reads KAGVTQTPRYLIKTRGQQVTLSCSPISGHRSVSWYQQTPGQGLQFLFEYFSETQRNKGNFPGRFSGRQFSNSRSEMNVSTLELGDSALYLCASSLGLAGGPEQFFGPGTRLTVL.

The chain carries TRBV29-1 and TRBJ2-1; the D gene TCRdb calls, TRBD2, cannot be checked with no DNA. Germline CDR1 is SQVTM and CDR2 is ANQGSEA. This CDR3 is 14 amino acids long. CDR3 sequence: CSVEIREGYNEQFF.

The CDR3 sequence is CASSVSGGATGELFF. The rearrangement links TRBV6-1 to TRBJ2-2; TCRdb gives TRBD1 as the D gene, but with no DNA this cannot be confirmed. CDR3 length: 15 amino acids. Germline V CDR1 and CDR2: MNHNS, SASEGT.

The CDR3 is CASSQEGIPDEQYF. The chain uses TRBV3-1 and TRBJ2-7. This CDR3 has 14 amino acids. CDR1 and CDR2 (germline): LGHDT, YNNKEL (reference sequence).

This rearrangement joins TRBV7-2 to TRBJ2-3; checking the TCRdb D call of TRBD2 is not possible without DNA. Per germline, CDR1 SGHTA and CDR2 FQGNSA. There are 17 residues in the CDR3. The CDR3 here is CASSWSGRVVGTDTQYF.

The chain combines TRBV25-1 with TRBJ2-2; as DNA is missing, the TRBD2 call by TCRdb cannot be tested. Germline V gene lookup returns CDR1 MGHDK and CDR2 SYGVNS. The CDR3 contains 17 residues. This chain's CDR3 is CASSELGLASGTGELFF.

V and J are TRBV2 and TRBJ2-7; there is no DNA to check the TCRdb D call of TRBD1. The germline V gene encodes CDR1 SNHLY and CDR2 FYNNEI. The CDR3 totals 11 residues. CDR3 residues: CASSVGAEQYF.

The chain uses TRBV29-1 and TRBJ2-1; no DNA is available, so the TRBD2 call from TCRdb remains unchecked. The CDR3 has 15 residues. Germline V gene sequence: CDR1 SQVTM, CDR2 ANQGSEA. This CDR3 reads CSVEGTSEPYNEQFF.

The CDR3 loop reads CATSDDGNSGSYNEQFF. The chain combines TRBV24-1 with TRBJ2-1; there is no DNA to check the TCRdb D call of TRBD1. Germline values: CDR1 KGHDR, CDR2 SFDVKD. This CDR3 is 17 amino acids long.

The J gene is TRBJ1-1, the V gene TRBV6-2 or TRBV6-3. The CDR3 spans 19 residues. CDR1 MNHEY and CDR2 SVGEGT come from the germline V gene. CDR3 sequence reads: CASSSAGLPSYHANTEAFF.

The V and J genes are TRBV7-9 and TRBJ1-1. This CDR3 comprises 13 residues. The germline CDR1 and CDR2 sequences are SEHNR and FQNEAQ (reference sequence). The CDR3 sequence is CASSYEGRTEAFF.

The chain uses TRBV4-3 and TRBJ2-3; TCRdb's D gene call, TRBD2, goes unchecked for lack of DNA. This CDR3 comprises 17 residues. Germline V gene lookup returns CDR1 LGHNA and CDR2 YSLEER. CDR3 amino acids: CASSPGLAGGRSDTQYF.